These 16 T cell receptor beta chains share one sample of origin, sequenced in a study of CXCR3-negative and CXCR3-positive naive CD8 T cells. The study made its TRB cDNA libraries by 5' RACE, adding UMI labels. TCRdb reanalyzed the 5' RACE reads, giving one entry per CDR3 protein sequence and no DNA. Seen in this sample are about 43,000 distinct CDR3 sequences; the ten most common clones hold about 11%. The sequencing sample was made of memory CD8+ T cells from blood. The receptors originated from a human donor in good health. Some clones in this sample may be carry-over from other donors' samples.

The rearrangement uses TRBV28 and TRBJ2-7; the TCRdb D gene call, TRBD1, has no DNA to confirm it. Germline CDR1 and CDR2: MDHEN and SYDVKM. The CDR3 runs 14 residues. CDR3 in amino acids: CASRRGTSSYEQYF.

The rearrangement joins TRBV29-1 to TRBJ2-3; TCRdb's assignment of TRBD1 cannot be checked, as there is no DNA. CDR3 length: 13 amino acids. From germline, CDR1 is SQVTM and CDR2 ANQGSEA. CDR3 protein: CSVDPREADTQYF.

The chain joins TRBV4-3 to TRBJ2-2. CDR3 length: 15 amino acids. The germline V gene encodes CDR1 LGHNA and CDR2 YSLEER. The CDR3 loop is CASSQDGRASGEPFF.

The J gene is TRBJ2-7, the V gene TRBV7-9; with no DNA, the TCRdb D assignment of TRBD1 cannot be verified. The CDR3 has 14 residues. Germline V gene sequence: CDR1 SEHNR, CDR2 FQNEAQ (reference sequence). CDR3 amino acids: CASSDLDRDYEQYF.

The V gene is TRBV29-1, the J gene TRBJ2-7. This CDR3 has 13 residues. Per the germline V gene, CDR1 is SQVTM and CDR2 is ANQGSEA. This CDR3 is CSVDTRNPYEQYF.

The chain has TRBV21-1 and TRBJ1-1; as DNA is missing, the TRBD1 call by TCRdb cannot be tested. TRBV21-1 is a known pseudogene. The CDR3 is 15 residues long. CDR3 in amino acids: CASSQGGPSGTEAFF.

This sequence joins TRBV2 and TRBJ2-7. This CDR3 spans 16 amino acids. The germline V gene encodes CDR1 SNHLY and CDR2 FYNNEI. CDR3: CASSEGDRGITYEQYF.

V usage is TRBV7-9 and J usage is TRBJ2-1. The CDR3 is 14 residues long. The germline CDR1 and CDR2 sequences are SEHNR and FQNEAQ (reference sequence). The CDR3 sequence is CASSLADGRNEQFF.

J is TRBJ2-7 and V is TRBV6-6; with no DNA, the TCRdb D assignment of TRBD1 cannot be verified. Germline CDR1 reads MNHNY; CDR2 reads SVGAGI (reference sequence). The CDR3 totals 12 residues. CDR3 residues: CASRPGPHEQYF.

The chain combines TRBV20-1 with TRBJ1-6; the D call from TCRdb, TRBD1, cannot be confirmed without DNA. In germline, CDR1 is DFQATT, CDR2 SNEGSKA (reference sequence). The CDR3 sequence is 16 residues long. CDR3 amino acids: CSARGSEGQGSSPLHF.

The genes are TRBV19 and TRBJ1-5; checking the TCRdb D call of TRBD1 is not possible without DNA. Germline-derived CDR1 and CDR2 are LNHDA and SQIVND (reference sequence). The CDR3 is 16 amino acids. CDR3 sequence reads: CASSIGRGFGNQPQHF.

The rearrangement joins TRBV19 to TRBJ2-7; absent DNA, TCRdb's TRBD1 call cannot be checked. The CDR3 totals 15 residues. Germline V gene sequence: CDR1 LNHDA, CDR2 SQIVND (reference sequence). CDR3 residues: CASSIRGQGSYEQYF.

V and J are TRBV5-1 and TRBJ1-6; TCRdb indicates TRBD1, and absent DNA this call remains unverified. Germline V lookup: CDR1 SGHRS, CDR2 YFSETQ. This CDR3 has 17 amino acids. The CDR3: CASSFGTPGQYNSPLHF. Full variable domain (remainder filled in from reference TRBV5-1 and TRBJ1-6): KAGVTQTPRYLIKTRGQQVTLSCSPISGHRSVSWYQQTPGQGLQFLFEYFSETQRNKGNFPGRFSGRQFSNSRSEMNVSTLELGDSALYLCASSFGTPGQYNSPLHFGNGTRLTVT.

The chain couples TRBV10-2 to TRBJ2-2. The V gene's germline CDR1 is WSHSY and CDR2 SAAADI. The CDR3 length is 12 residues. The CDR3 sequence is CASSEGPGELFF.

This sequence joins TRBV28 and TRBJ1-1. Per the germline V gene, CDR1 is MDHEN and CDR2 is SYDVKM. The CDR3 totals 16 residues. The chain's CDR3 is CASSLILFAGNTEAFF.

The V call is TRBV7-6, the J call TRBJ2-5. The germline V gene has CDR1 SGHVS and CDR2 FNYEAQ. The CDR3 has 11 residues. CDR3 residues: CASSLLETQYF.